This T cell receptor (beta chain) was identified during a study of Ad26.COV2.S vaccination and SARS-CoV-2 variants. Germline CDR1 reads MNHEY; CDR2 reads SVGAGI. CDR3 length: 13 residues. Trimming pared 7 bases from V and 1 base from J, leaving 10 bases between. Treatment noted: around 19 received Ad26.COV2.S at low or high dose, single or two shots; five or six received placebo; per-sample allocation not given. Sampling was done on day 63 after the first vaccine or placebo injection. The vaccine antigen was prefusion-stabilized Wuhan SARS-CoV-2 spike. TCRdb's copy holds only in-frame clones and misses some; the assay was immunoSEQ multiplex PCR. The table records a few hundred thousand clones, about 89% of them present only once.

This specimen was peripheral blood, taken in a trial of Ad26.COV2.S vaccine versus placebo. J is TRBJ1-1 and V is TRBV6-5; the D is unclear. The origin of this receptor is a person between 18 and 65 years old who received the Ad26.COV2.S COVID-19 vaccine or a placebo. Here the CDR3 reads CASTAGKNTEAFF. The DNA for the CDR3 is TGTGCCAGCACTGCCGGGAAGAACACTGAAGCTTTCTTT.